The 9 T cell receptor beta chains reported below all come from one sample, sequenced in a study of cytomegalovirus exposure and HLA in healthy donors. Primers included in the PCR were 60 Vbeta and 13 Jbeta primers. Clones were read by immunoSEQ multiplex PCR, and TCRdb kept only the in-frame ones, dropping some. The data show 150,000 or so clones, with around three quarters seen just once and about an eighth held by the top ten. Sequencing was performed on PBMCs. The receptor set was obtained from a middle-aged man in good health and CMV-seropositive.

In nucleotides, the CDR3 is TGTGCCAGCAGTTTATACGCAGGGATGAACACTGAAGCTTTCTTT. Translated, it gives CASSLYAGMNTEAFF. This chain joins TRBV28 and TRBJ1-1, with a tentative D call TRBD1 (5 bases). CDR3 size: 15 residues. Trimming left V 1 base short and J 0 bases short, with 9 bases between. Germline-derived CDR1 and CDR2 are MDHEN and SYDVKM.

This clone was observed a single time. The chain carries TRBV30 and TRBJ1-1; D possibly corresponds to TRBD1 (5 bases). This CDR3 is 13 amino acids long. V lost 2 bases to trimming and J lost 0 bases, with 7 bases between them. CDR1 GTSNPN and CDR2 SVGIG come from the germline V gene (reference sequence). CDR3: CAWSRQMNTEAFF. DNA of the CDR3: TGTGCCTGGAGTAGACAGATGAACACTGAAGCTTTCTTT.

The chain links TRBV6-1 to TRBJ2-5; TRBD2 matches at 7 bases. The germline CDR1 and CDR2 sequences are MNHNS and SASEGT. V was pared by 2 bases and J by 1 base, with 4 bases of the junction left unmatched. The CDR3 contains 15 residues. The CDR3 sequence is CASSEWGGIQETQYF. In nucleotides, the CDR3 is TGTGCCAGCAGTGAATGGGGAGGGATCCAAGAGACCCAGTACTTC.

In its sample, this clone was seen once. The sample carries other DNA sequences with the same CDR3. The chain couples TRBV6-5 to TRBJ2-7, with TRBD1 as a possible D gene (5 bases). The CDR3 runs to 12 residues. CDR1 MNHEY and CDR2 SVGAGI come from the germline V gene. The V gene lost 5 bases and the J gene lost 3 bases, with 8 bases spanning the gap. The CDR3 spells CASSPTGYEQYF. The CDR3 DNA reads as TGTGCCAGCAGTCCCACAGGCTACGAGCAGTACTTC.

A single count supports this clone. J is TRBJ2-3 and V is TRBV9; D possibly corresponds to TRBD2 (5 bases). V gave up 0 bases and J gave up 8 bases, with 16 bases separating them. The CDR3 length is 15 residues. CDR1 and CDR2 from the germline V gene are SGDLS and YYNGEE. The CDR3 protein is CASSVEGDYQITQYF. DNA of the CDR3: TGTGCCAGCAGCGTAGAGGGTGACTATCAGATTACGCAGTATTTT.

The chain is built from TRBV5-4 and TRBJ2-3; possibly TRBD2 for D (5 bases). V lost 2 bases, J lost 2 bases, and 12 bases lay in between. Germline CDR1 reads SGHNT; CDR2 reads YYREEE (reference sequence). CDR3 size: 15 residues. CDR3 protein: CASSFGDYPTDTQYF. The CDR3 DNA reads TGTGCCAGCAGCTTCGGCGACTACCCCACAGATACGCAGTATTTT.

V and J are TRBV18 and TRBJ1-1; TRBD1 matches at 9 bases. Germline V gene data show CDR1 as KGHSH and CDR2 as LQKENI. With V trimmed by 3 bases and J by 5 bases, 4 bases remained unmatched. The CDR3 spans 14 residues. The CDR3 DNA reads TGTGCCAGCTCACCCGGGACAGGGCAGACTGAAGCTTTCTTT. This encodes CASSPGTGQTEAFF.

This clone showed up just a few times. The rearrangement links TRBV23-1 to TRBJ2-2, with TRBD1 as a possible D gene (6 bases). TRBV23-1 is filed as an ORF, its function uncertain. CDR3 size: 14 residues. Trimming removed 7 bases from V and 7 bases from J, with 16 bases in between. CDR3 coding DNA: TGCGCCAGCACTCCTGACAGGAAACACGGGGAGCTGTTTTTT. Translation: CASTPDRKHGELFF.

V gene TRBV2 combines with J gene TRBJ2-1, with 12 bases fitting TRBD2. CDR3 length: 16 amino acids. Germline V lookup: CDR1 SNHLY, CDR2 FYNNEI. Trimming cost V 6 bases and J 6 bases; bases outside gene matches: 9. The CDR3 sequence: CASRYSLAGGGNEQFF. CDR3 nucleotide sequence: TGTGCCAGCAGGTACTCTCTAGCGGGAGGGGGCAATGAGCAGTTCTTC.